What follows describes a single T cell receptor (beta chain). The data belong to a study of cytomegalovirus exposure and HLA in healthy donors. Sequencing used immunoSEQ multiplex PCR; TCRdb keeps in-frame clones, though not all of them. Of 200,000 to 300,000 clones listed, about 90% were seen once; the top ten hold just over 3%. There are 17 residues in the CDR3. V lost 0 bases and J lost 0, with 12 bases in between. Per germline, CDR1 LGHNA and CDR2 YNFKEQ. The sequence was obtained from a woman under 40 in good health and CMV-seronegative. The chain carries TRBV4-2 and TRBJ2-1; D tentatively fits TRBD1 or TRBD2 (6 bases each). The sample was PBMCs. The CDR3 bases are TGTGCCAGCAGCCAAGAACCCAGGGGAGGCTCCTACAATGAGCAGTTCTTC. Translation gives CASSQEPRGGSYNEQFF.